The rows below give T cell receptor beta chains drawn from one sample of a study of blood T cell repertoires in COVID-19. This table comes from immunoSEQ multiplex PCR, and its TCRdb copy is limited to in-frame clones, with some not included. The sample lists some 26,000 clones, over 75% seen once, with 40% to 60% in the top ten. Source material: peripheral blood. Source of these receptors: a man aged 45-65 years with active or convalescent COVID-19. Each CDR3 is given with its conserved first and last residue. A D gene is named only where the DNA matches it firmly. A clone size is listed for some rows: how often the clone was seen (once, few, many), or a class if it is expanded.

. | . | TRBJ1-1 | TRBV15 | TGTGCCACCAGCAGAGATCTAGGCGGGCACACTGAAGCTTTCTTT | CATSRDLGGHTEAFF
. | . | TRBJ1-2 | TRBV19 | TGTGCCAGTAGGTGGGGGCAGGGGAGCTATGGCTACACCTTC | CASRWGQGSYGYTF
. | . | TRBJ1-2 | TRBV11-2 | TGTGCCAGCAGCTTAGGAGCGGGATACTATGGCTACACCTTC | CASSLGAGYYGYTF
TRBD1 | . | TRBJ2-5 | TRBV28 | TGTGCCAGCAGCTTTCCACCCACAGGGGTTCAAGAGACCCAGTACTTC | CASSFPPTGVQETQYF
TRBD1 | . | TRBJ1-1 | TRBV28 | TGTGCCAGCAGTTTGGGGACAGGCCTAATGAACACTGAAGCTTTCTTT | CASSLGTGLMNTEAFF
TRBD1 | few | TRBJ1-5 | TRBV19 | TGTGCCAGTAGTATAGTTGACAGGGGGCTAGGGCAGCCCCAGCATTTT | CASSIVDRGLGQPQHF
TRBD2 | . | TRBJ2-7 | TRBV29-1 | TGCAGCGTACGACTAGCGGGGTCCTACGAGCAGTACTTC | CSVRLAGSYEQYF
. | . | TRBJ1-4 | TRBV20-1 | TGCAGTGCTAGTTCTGGAGGACGAGATGAAAAACTGTTTTTT | CSASSGGRDEKLFF
. | . | TRBJ1-5 | TRBV4-2 | TGTGCCAGCAGCCAAGACGGGGGGGCAGGTCAGCCCCAGCATTTT | CASSQDGGAGQPQHF
TRBD2 | . | TRBJ2-7 | TRBV28 | TGTGCCAGCAGTTCCCGGACTAGTCCGGACGAGCAGTACTTC | CASSSRTSPDEQYF
. | . | TRBJ1-5 | TRBV7-6 | TGTGCCAGCAGCTTAGGGGAGCTCCAGCATTTT | CASSLGELQHF
. | . | TRBJ1-1 | TRBV7-2 | TGTGCCAGCAGCCCTCTGGTGATAGTCAACACTGAAGCTTTCTTT | CASSPLVIVNTEAFF
. | few | TRBJ2-5 | TRBV9 | TGTGCCAGCTCTACGGGAAATTTGCAAGAGACCCAGTACTTC | CASSTGNLQETQYF
. | . | TRBJ1-1 | TRBV11-1 | TGTGCCAGCAGCGGCTGGGGAGATTCTGAAGCTTTCTTT | CASSGWGDSEAFF
TRBD2 | . | TRBJ2-1 | TRBV6-4 | TGTGCCAGCAGTGACGGGCGGGGGGGCGGCAATGAGCAGTTCTTC | CASSDGRGGGNEQFF
TRBD1 | . | TRBJ1-6 | TRBV5-1 | TGCGCCAGCAGCACGGACAGGGTTTCTAATTCACCCCTCCACTTT | CASSTDRVSNSPLHF
TRBD1 | once | TRBJ1-2 | TRBV9 | TGTGCCAGCAGCCTTAGAACAGGGGGCGGCTACACCTTC | CASSLRTGGGYTF
TRBD2 | . | TRBJ2-3 | TRBV6-6 | TGTGCCAGCATCGGGACTAGCGGGGGCCACGCGTATACGCAGTATTTT | CASIGTSGGHAYTQYF